The sequence of this T cell receptor beta chain was determined in a study of sequential checkpoint blockade in melanoma. Study in general: Maintenance nivolumab came after either treatment sequence.

Treatment defined: randomized to nivolumab then ipilimumab (arm A) or the reverse (arm B). Patients had received no earlier DNA-damaging chemotherapy. Live CD3+CD8+ CD19− CD56− cells were sorted from PBMCs. Per the germline V gene, CDR1 is SGHAT and CDR2 is FQNNGV. Deletions cut 5 bases from V and 6 bases from J, with 10 bases between. The CDR3 has 13 residues. Sequencing was performed with immunoSEQ multiplex PCR; in TCRdb, only in-frame clones are kept and a portion is missing. The table has about 27,000 clones, approximately 75% seen once. This receptor was identified in a human donor with melanoma. J is TRBJ2-2 and V is TRBV11-2; D is uncertain. Sequenced here: CD8+ T cells sorted from blood (inferred from file names), sampled from a patient given nivolumab and ipilimumab in sequence. CDR3: CASSPSVAGELFF. CDR3 nucleotides: TGTGCCAGCAGCCCGTCAGTGGCCGGGGAGCTGTTTTTT.